Included here is one TCR beta chain sequence, with context. Its matching antigen is unknown. CDR3 length: 13 residues. V trimming: 9 bases; J trimming: 5 bases; junction bases outside the gene matches: 9. The data belong to a study of T cell responses to AZD1222 COVID-19 vaccine. Overall study: Second-dose schedules of about 4 or about 12 weeks were combined.

Study-level findings and limits: Just 5 or 6 AZD1222 recipients tested seropositive at baseline. A rise in Spike-specific TCR breadth and depth followed two AZD1222 doses. Most donors were white British and more were female, and clonal diversity was possibly underestimated.

Method: immunoSEQ multiplex PCR; TCRdb's copy keeps in-frame clones and lacks some. The data hold 150,000 or so clones, with about nine tenths observed a single time. The sequences come from peripheral blood, collected on day 0 of AZD1222 vaccination. The sequence was collected from an adult in good health. The chain links TRBV12-3 or TRBV12-4 to TRBJ1-2, with 7 nucleotides matching TRBD1. In DNA, the CDR3 is TGTGCCAGTCACACACAGGGGAATTATGGCTACACCTTC. Translating gives CASHTQGNYGYTF.